A single sample is the source of the 6 T cell receptor beta chains below, sequenced in a study of T cells in localized non-small cell lung cancer. The table came from immunoSEQ multiplex PCR; TCRdb's copy has only in-frame clones and leaves some out. The data show nearly 3,000 clones, roughly 25% seen once. The sample in question was lung tumor tissue, obtained before any cancer treatment. These receptors originate from a man aged 35-75 years with stage III lung adenocarcinoma.

This clone is labeled medium-sized (0.01 to 0.1%). The chain carries TRBV11-3 and TRBJ1-2, with D possibly being TRBD1 (5 bases). CDR3 length equals 19 residues. Trimming cost V 5 bases and J 8 bases, with 33 bases left between them. The germline CDR1 and CDR2 sequences are SGHNT and YENEEA. The CDR3 DNA reads TGTGCCAGCAGCCTGGGGGGAGGCAGCACCACTGCTCTAAGGGTAGGCTACACCTTC. This encodes CASSLGGGSTTALRVGYTF.

The rearrangement joins TRBV18 to TRBJ2-7; 10 bases fit TRBD1. This CDR3 region has 15 residues. CDR1 and CDR2 from the germline V gene are KGHSH and LQKENI. V lost 6 bases and J lost 5; bases outside the gene matches: 10. Written as DNA, the CDR3 is TGTGCCAGCTCGTCCCCGGGACAGGGGTTCCACGAGCAGTACTTC. Its translation is CASSSPGQGFHEQYF.

V usage is TRBV11-3 and J usage is TRBJ2-1; 10 bases map to TRBD1. Germline V gives CDR1 SGHNT, CDR2 YENEEA. The CDR3 sequence is 16 residues long. The trim removed 3 bases at V and 4 bases at J, leaving 6 bases unmatched. The CDR3 is CASSLGQGWVYNEQFF. CDR3 DNA: TGTGCCAGCAGCTTGGGACAGGGGTGGGTTTACAATGAGCAGTTCTTC.

This clone is classed as large. This rearrangement joins TRBV16 to TRBJ2-7; unclear D gene. Deletions cut 1 base from V and 5 bases from J, with 3 bases between. The CDR3 consists of 11 residues. Germline V lookup: CDR1 KGHSY, CDR2 FQNENV. The CDR3 coding sequence is TGTGCCAGCAGCCAATTTGACGAGCAGTACTTC. The encoded protein is CASSQFDEQYF.

V gene TRBV19 combines with J gene TRBJ2-1; 8 bases map to TRBD2. The CDR3 runs to 15 residues. The germline V gene encodes CDR1 LNHDA and CDR2 SQIVND (reference sequence). The V and J ends lost 6 bases and 4 bases, in that order; junction bases with no gene match: 8. The CDR3 is CASSGRGVLYNEQFF. CDR3 bases: TGTGCCAGTAGCGGGAGGGGGGTCCTTTACAATGAGCAGTTCTTC.

Sample share makes this clone medium-sized. The chain has TRBV11-3 and TRBJ2-5; 16 nucleotides agree with TRBD2. Germline CDR1 SGHNT, CDR2 YENEEA. The CDR3 runs to 18 residues. The ends lost 3 bases at V and 5 bases at J; junction bases unmatched: 9. The CDR3 is CASSLGLAGGLGMETQYF. CDR3 nucleotides: TGTGCCAGCAGCTTGGGACTAGCGGGGGGGCTGGGTATGGAGACCCAGTACTTC.